The text below deals with one T cell receptor (beta chain). Its binding antigen is unknown. No clone much larger than this one lies a single base away; base qualities are absent. The sample belongs to a study of T cell responses to AZD1222 COVID-19 vaccine (dated by TCRdb to the early 2020s). Regarding the complete study: AZD1222 recipients with second doses at about 4 weeks or about 12 weeks were pooled, because spike-specific TCR depth and breadth did not differ between schedules. TCR sequencing covered roughly 230 trial participants: about 210 given two doses of AZD1222 and about 26 given two doses of MenACWY control vaccine. Enrollment into the trials was organized by age into subgroups of 18-55, 56-69 and 70-plus years, and those subgroups contained approximately 150, 30 and 60 TCR-sequenced participants, respectively. Study-wide conclusions, independent of this receptor: Conclusions about previously exposed vaccinees are limited, since just 5 or 6 AZD1222 recipients were seropositive for SARS-CoV-2 at baseline. Participants were mostly white British, with more females than males. The authors suggested clonal diversity may have been underestimated. Vaccine-associated CD4 TCRs spanned the whole spike protein, with dominant responses in regions 160-218 and 743-854. Spike-specific TCR breadth and depth rose significantly after two AZD1222 doses compared with day 0 and with MenACWY recipients. Epitopes outside the regions mutated in the B.1.351 and B.1.1.7 variants were reportedly recognized by nearly half of the unique spike-specific TCRs. In the small 56-69-year group, the increase in depth fell short of significance, most likely because of low power. No day 14 peak-response samples were available, so repertoires were characterized only after the peak T cell response.

The time point label here, explained by the study, means: baseline before first vaccination. Vaccinee samples came from UK trials COV001 and COV002, including a single-blind randomized controlled phase 2/3 trial of AZD1222 (ChAdOx1 nCoV-19) in healthy adults. For TCRbeta chain sequencing, PBMC samples from trial participants were taken at day 0 and at day 28 after the second dose. The CDR3 regions of human TCRbeta chains were analyzed by immunosequencing. For the original study's pipeline: TCRs in the repertoires were compared against a reference library of SARS-CoV-2-specific TCRs that had been generated with the MIRA antigen-specificity platform. Breadth meant the fraction of unique TCRs that were SARS-CoV-2-associated, whereas depth meant the fraction of total T cells that were SARS-CoV-2-associated. Using the MIRA data, every spike-specific TCR was mapped to the spike region that the TCR reacted to and assigned to either a CD4 or a CD8 class. Log10-transformed breadth and depth values were compared by one-way ANOVA with Sidak's multiple comparisons tests. Entries here come from immuneACCESS through TCRdb and include only in-frame sequences with V and J called. Some clones fail to appear in such tables; in the studies checked, an unresolved V gene covers under half of the shortfall, and the cause of the remainder is unknown. Clone size and the V and J calls come from that table; the DNA yielded D and trimming. This sample is represented by 150,000 to 200,000 clones; 91% of them were singletons. The top ten clonotypes cover approximately 4.4% of the sample.

The germline V gene specifies SGHDN as CDR1 and FVKESK as CDR2. Spanning cysteine to phenylalanine, the CDR3 consists of 14 amino acids. Only the CDR3 DNA is retained, 42 bases long and in frame from the first base. Trimming removed 1 base from V and 6 bases from J, leaving 9 bases between the germline ends. This clonotype was obtained from an adult in good health. Here the sequenced sample was peripheral blood, taken on day 0 of AZD1222 vaccination. The chain joins TRBV14 to TRBJ1-4, with TRBD1 tentatively as D gene (6 bases match). Read as DNA, the sequence is TGTGCCAGCAGCCAAGGAAGGGGGGATGAAAAACTGTTTTTT. This gives the protein CASSQGRGDEKLFF.